The 24 T cell receptor beta chains reported below all come from one sample, sequenced in a study of CD8 T cells in Susac syndrome. With random hexamers, roughly 0.45 to 1 ug RNA was reverse transcribed. One entry per CDR3 protein, called by TCRdb with MiXCR from the immunoSEQ multiplex PCR reads. Of more than 200,000 distinct CDR3 sequences listed, about 90% are singletons. Sample: CD8+ T cells from PBMCs. The receptors stem from a human donor with multiple sclerosis.

As for this clonotype: Compared with germline, one end of the junction differs, possibly owing to a read error. The gene calls are TRBV7-9 and TRBJ2-1, with 9 bases identical to TRBD2. The CDR3 runs to 13 residues. Germline V gene data show CDR1 as SEHNR and CDR2 as FQNEAQ (reference sequence). The CDR3 DNA reads TGTGCCAGCAGCGTAGCGGGGGTGGATGAGCAGTTCTTC. It yields the protein CASSVAGVDEQFF.

The V call is TRBV19, the J call TRBJ2-7; D is ambiguous. Trimming stripped 3 bases from V and 5 bases from J, with 11 bases between. Germline CDR1 and CDR2: LNHDA and SQIVND (reference sequence). This CDR3 comprises 13 residues. CDR3 sequence: CASSIGQVDEQYF. CDR3 bases: TGTGCCAGTAGTATTGGTCAGGTCGACGAGCAGTACTTC.

This clonotype was seen a single time. The chain couples TRBV15 to TRBJ2-5; the D is unclear. CDR1 is LNHNV and CDR2 is YYDKDF in the germline V gene (reference sequence). The CDR3 extends over 14 amino acids. Trimming removed 0 bases at V and 0 bases at J, with 5 bases between. As DNA, the CDR3 is TGTGCCACCAGCAGAGATATAAACCAAGAGACCCAGTACTTC. It translates to CATSRDINQETQYF.

The genes are TRBV15 and TRBJ1-1, with 9 bases identical to TRBD1. Germline CDR1 is LNHNV and CDR2 is YYDKDF (reference sequence). J lost 5 bases, V lost 3 bases, and 4 bases had no gene match. The CDR3 runs to 14 residues. CDR3 protein: CATSSTGGRTEAFF. The CDR3 region has the DNA TGTGCCACCAGCAGCACAGGGGGCAGGACTGAAGCTTTCTTT.

V is TRBV2 and J is TRBJ2-1, with 8 nucleotides matching TRBD2. The germline gives CDR1 SNHLY, CDR2 FYNNEI. Germline trimming cut 4 bases from V and 4 bases from J; bases unmatched to any gene: 9. This CDR3 comprises 16 residues. CDR3 DNA: TGTGCCAGCAGTGTCCCGCTAGCGGGTTCGTACAATGAGCAGTTCTTC. This sequence encodes CASSVPLAGSYNEQFF.

The chain employs TRBV5-6 and TRBJ2-7; the D is unclear. The CDR3 has 14 residues. Germline values: CDR1 SGHDT, CDR2 YYEEEE. Trimming removed 2 bases at V and 3 bases at J, with 12 bases between. CDR3 loop: CASSFRHSYYEQYF. The CDR3 DNA reads as TGTGCCAGCAGCTTCCGCCACAGCTACTACGAGCAGTACTTC.

CDR3: CATSGYRDLRNQPQHF. Here the CDR3 DNA reads TGTGCCACCAGTGGTTACCGGGACTTACGCAATCAGCCCCAGCATTTT. The V gene is TRBV24-1, the J gene TRBJ1-5, with D tentatively TRBD1 (5 bases). V lost 5 bases and J lost 2, with 15 bases in between. Germline assignment: CDR1 KGHDR and CDR2 SFDVKD. This CDR3 has 16 amino acids.

CDR3 region: CASSVGSGTGAGEQYF. DNA of the CDR3: TGTGCCAGCAGCGTCGGTAGTGGGACAGGGGCCGGCGAGCAGTACTTC. The chain employs TRBV9 and TRBJ2-7; 10 bases match TRBD1. The CDR3 consists of 16 residues. With V trimmed by 2 bases and J by 6 bases, 11 bases remained unmatched. Germline loops: CDR1 SGDLS, CDR2 YYNGEE.

The CDR3 loop is CASKVTGGAYNEQFF. CDR3 coding DNA: TGTGCCAGTAAGGTTACGGGGGGAGCCTACAATGAGCAGTTCTTC. The genes are TRBV19 and TRBJ2-1; 7 bases line up with TRBD2. CDR1 is LNHDA, CDR2 SQIVND, per germline (reference sequence). The CDR3 is 15 amino acids. With V trimmed by 7 bases and J by 2 bases, 8 bases remained unmatched.

This sequence joins TRBV29-1 and TRBJ2-1, with 7 bases identical to TRBD2. The CDR3 length is 14 residues. Trimming cost V 3 bases and J 3 bases; bases outside gene matches: 5. Germline CDR1 reads SQVTM; CDR2 reads ANQGSEA. CDR3 bases: TGCAGCGTTGATATTCGGACTAGCTACAATGAGCAGTTCTTC. This sequence encodes CSVDIRTSYNEQFF.

The V and J genes are TRBV3-1 and TRBJ2-1, with no clear D. CDR3 length: 16 residues. Trimming stripped 4 bases from V and 2 bases from J, with 15 bases between. Germline-derived CDR1 and CDR2 are LGHDT and YNNKEL (reference sequence). The CDR3 here is CASSPLTVIPYNEQFF. The CDR3 DNA sequence: TGTGCCAGCAGCCCTCTTACGGTTATTCCCTACAATGAGCAGTTCTTC.

J is TRBJ2-7 and V is TRBV11-2, with D maybe TRBD1 (5 bases). The V and J ends lost 2 bases and 0 bases respectively, with 14 bases between them. This CDR3 is 16 amino acids long. The germline V gene has CDR1 SGHAT and CDR2 FQNNGV. The CDR3 loop is CASSLTQGGSSYEQYF. The CDR3 DNA follows: TGTGCCAGCAGCTTAACTCAGGGCGGTAGCTCCTACGAGCAGTACTTC.

V is TRBV5-6 and J is TRBJ2-7; the D is unclear. The germline V and J ends were trimmed by 5 bases and 5 bases, with 14 bases remaining between them. Germline V gene data show CDR1 as SGHDT and CDR2 as YYEEEE. This CDR3 region has 13 residues. CDR3 sequence reads: CASSSDNIHEQYF. DNA for the CDR3: TGTGCCAGCAGTTCCGACAACATCCACGAGCAGTACTTC.

The chain is built from TRBV10-2 and TRBJ1-1; no firm D call. This CDR3 is 10 amino acids long. Germline V gene data show CDR1 as WSHSY and CDR2 as SAAADI. V was trimmed by 7 bases and J by 8 bases, leaving 8 bases between them. The CDR3 bases are TGCGCCAGCAAGGAGGGAGAAGCTTTCTTT. It yields the protein CASKEGEAFF.

CDR3 amino acids: CASSPDSSYNSPLHF. The DNA for the CDR3 is TGTGCCAGCTCACCAGACAGCTCCTATAATTCACCCCTCCACTTT. The chain combines TRBV18 with TRBJ1-6; weak D call: TRBD1 (5 bases). The CDR3 totals 15 residues. V lost 2 bases and J 0 bases, leaving 5 bases between the germline ends. Germline-derived CDR1 and CDR2 are KGHSH and LQKENI.

The chain employs TRBV11-2 and TRBJ2-3; weak D call: TRBD2 (5 bases). V was clipped by 3 bases and J by 3 bases, with 13 bases between them. The CDR3 contains 15 residues. The germline V gene has CDR1 SGHAT and CDR2 FQNNGV. The CDR3 loop is CASSFFPGSTDTQYF. The CDR3, as DNA: TGTGCCAGCAGCTTCTTCCCGGGATCAACAGATACGCAGTATTTT.

V usage is TRBV12-3 or TRBV12-4 and J usage is TRBJ1-3; D is possibly TRBD1 (6 bases). The CDR3 is made up of 14 amino acids. Between the trimmed V and J ends, which lost 5 bases and 6 bases, there was a span of 14 bases. The CDR3 reads CASSPPTGQNTIYF. Written as DNA, the CDR3 is TGTGCCAGCAGTCCCCCCACAGGGCAAAACACCATATATTTT.

This sequence joins TRBV27 and TRBJ2-7, with unresolved D. The CDR3 is made up of 14 amino acids. Between the trimmed V and J ends, which lost 4 bases and 2 bases, there was a span of 12 bases. Germline CDR1 MNHEY, CDR2 SMNVEV (reference sequence). CDR3 DNA sequence: TGTGCCAGCAGTTCCCTGACCAGTGCCTACGAGCAGTACTTC. Residues: CASSSLTSAYEQYF.

The chain joins TRBV2 to TRBJ1-1; 9 positions agree with TRBD1. V shed 6 bases and J 3 bases; nucleotides not matched to a gene: 8. CDR1 and CDR2 from the germline V gene are SNHLY and FYNNEI. The CDR3 consists of 15 residues. The CDR3 sequence: CASSEMDRGYTEAFF. The CDR3 DNA is TGTGCCAGCAGCGAGATGGACAGGGGTTACACTGAAGCTTTCTTT.

CDR3 sequence (DNA): TGTGCCATCAGTGAAGCAGGGGGCGTGGAGACCCAGTACTTC. Its protein product is CAISEAGGVETQYF. This chain joins TRBV10-3 and TRBJ2-5; the match to TRBD1 covers 8 bases. CDR3 length: 14 residues. Germline-derived CDR1 and CDR2 are ENHRY and SYGVKD. V was pared by 3 bases and J by 5 bases, with 5 bases of the junction left unmatched.

The chain carries TRBV29-1 and TRBJ1-2, with D hard to call. The V end was cut by 6 bases, the J end by 2 bases, with 19 bases between. This CDR3 comprises 15 residues. The germline gives CDR1 SQVTM, CDR2 ANQGSEA. CDR3 bases: TGCAGCGTGACGTCCACGGATTTACTAAACTATGGCTACACCTTC. Translated: CSVTSTDLLNYGYTF.

The chain combines TRBV14 with TRBJ1-2, with 9 bases fitting TRBD1. Per germline, CDR1 SGHDN and CDR2 FVKESK. Trimming at V came to 5 bases and at J to 1 base, leaving 8 bases not matched to a gene. This CDR3 is built from 16 residues. CDR3 bases: TGTGCCAGCAGCTACGGGACAGGGCGATTTAACTATGGCTACACCTTC. Protein product: CASSYGTGRFNYGYTF.

The genes are TRBV7-2 and TRBJ2-7, with 9 nucleotides matching TRBD2. The junction had 3 bases not matched to a gene; V was cut back by 4 bases and J by 2 bases. CDR3 length: 14 amino acids. Germline V gene lookup returns CDR1 SGHTA and CDR2 FQGNSA. In DNA form, the CDR3 reads TGTGCCAGCAGCTCGGCTAGCGGGACCTACGAGCAGTACTTC. Translating gives CASSSASGTYEQYF.

This clonotype was detected once. Here the CDR3 reads CSVEDLGPARGLNEQFF. The DNA for the CDR3 is TGCAGCGTTGAAGATCTTGGTCCCGCTAGGGGTCTGAATGAGCAGTTCTTC. This chain uses TRBV29-1 with TRBJ2-1; D perhaps matches TRBD1 (5 bases). The germline V and J ends were trimmed by 0 bases and 7 bases, with 22 bases remaining between them. Germline CDR1 and CDR2: SQVTM and ANQGSEA. The CDR3 loop spans 17 amino acids.